The clone carrying this T cell receptor beta chain was observed a few times. The sample belongs to a study of identical twins. Between the trimmed V and J ends, which lost 7 bases and 2 bases, there was a span of 19 bases. The CDR3 runs 16 residues. The germline CDR1 and CDR2 sequences are SEHNR and FQNEAQ (reference sequence). TCRdb analysed the 5' RACE reads with MiXCR anew, one entry per CDR3 protein. Seen here are under 500,000 distinct CDR3 sequences, over 11% observed once, and the top ten hold approximately 0.98%. The same specimen was also included in a second study, on yellow fever vaccine responses in identical twins.

The sequence was collected from a woman in her late teens or twenties in good health. The J gene is TRBJ2-3, the V gene TRBV7-9; a possible D gene is TRBD2 (6 bases). Sequences were obtained from CD4+ T cells sorted from blood. CDR3 nucleotide sequence: TGTGCCAGCATCAAAATCGGGACTTCTATCACAGATACGCAGTATTTT. Encoded protein: CASIKIGTSITDTQYF. The whole variable domain, remainder taken from reference TRBV7-9 and TRBJ2-3, is DTGVSQNPRHKITKRGQNVTFRCDPISEHNRLYWYRQTLGQGPEFLTYFQNEAQLEKSRLLSDRFSAERPKGSFSTLEIQRTEQGDSAMYLCASIKIGTSITDTQYFGPGTRLTVL.